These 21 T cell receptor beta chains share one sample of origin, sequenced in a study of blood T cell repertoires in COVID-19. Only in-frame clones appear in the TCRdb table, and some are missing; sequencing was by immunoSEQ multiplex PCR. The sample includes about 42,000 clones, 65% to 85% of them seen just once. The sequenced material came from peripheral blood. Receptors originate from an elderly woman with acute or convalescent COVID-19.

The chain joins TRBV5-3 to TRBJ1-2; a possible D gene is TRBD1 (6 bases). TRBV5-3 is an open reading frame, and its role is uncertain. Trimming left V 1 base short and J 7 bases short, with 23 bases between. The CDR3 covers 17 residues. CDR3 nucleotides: TGTGCCAGAAGCTTGTGGGGGAGCGGGGGGGCGAAGCCTGGCTACACCTTC. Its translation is CARSLWGSGGAKPGYTF.

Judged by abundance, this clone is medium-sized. For the CDR3, the DNA is TGTGCCAGCAGCCCTCGACCTCTGAGCGGGAGGGCCCCCCTGGAGGAGCAGTACTTC. It specifies CASSPRPLSGRAPLEEQYF. The chain uses TRBV2 and TRBJ2-7; 10 bases map to TRBD2. The V gene end was trimmed by 6 bases and the J gene end by 7 bases; junction bases not matched to a gene: 24. Germline CDR1 is SNHLY and CDR2 is FYNNEI. The CDR3 runs to 19 residues. Full variable domain (missing parts from reference TRBV2 and TRBJ2-7): EPEVTQTPSHQVTQMGQEVILRCVPISNHLYFYWYRQILGQKVEFLVSFYNNEISEKSEIFDDQFSVERPDGSNFTLKIRSTKLEDSAMYFCASSPRPLSGRAPLEEQYFGPGTRLTVT.

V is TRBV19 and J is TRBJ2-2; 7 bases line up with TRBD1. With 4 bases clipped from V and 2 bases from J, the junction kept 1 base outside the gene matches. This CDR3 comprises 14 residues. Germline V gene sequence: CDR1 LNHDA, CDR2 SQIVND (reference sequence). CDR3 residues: CASSRDRNTGELFF. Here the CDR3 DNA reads TGTGCCAGTAGTAGGGACAGAAACACCGGGGAGCTGTTTTTT.

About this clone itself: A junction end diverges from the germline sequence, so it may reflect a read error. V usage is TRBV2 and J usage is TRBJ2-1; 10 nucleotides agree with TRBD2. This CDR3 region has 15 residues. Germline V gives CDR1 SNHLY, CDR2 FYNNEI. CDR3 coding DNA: TGTGCCAGCAGCGAAGGACTAGCGGCCTACAATGAGCAGTTCTTC. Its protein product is CASSEGLAAYNEQFF.

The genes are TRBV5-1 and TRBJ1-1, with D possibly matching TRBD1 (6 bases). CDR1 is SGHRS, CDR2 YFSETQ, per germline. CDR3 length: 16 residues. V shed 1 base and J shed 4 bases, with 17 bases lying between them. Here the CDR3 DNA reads TGCGCCAGCAGCTTGTTCAGCACAGGGCCCTTCACTGAAGCTTTCTTT. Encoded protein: CASSLFSTGPFTEAFF.

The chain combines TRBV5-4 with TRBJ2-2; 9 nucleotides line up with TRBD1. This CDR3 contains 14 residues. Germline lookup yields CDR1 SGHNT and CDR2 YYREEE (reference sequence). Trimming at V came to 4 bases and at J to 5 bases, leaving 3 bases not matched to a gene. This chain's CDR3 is CASSRTGETGELFF. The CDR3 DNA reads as TGTGCCAGCAGCAGGACAGGGGAGACCGGGGAGCTGTTTTTT.

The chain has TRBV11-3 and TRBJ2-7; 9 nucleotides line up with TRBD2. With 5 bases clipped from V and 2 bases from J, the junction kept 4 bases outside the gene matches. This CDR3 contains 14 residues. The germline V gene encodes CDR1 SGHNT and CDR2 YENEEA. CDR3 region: CASSLSGGTYEQYF. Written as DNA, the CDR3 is TGTGCCAGCAGCCTTAGCGGGGGTACCTACGAGCAGTACTTC.

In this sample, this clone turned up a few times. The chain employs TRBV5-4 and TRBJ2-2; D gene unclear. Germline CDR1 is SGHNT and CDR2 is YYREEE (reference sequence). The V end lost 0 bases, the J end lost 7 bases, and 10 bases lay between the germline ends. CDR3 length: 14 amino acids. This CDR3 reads CASSLAGRDGELFF. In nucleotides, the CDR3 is TGTGCCAGCAGCTTGGCGGGTCGAGACGGGGAGCTGTTTTTT. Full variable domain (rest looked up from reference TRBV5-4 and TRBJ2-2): ETGVTQSPTHLIKTRGQQVTLRCSSQSGHNTVSWYQQALGQGPQFIFQYYREEENGRGNFPPRFSGLQFPNYSSELNVNALELDDSALYLCASSLAGRDGELFFGEGSRLTVL.

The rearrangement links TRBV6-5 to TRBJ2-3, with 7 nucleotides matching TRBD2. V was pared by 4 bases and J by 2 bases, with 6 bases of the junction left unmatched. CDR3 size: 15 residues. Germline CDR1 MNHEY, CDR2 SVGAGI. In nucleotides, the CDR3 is TGTGCCAGCAGTTCCACTAGCGCCCTCACAGATACGCAGTATTTT. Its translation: CASSSTSALTDTQYF.

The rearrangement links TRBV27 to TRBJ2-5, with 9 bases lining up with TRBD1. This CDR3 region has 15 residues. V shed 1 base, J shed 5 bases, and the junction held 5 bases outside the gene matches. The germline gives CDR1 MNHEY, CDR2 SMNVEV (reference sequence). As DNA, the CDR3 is TGTGCCAGCAGTTTATTAGGGACAGGGCTGGAGACCCAGTACTTC. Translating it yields CASSLLGTGLETQYF.

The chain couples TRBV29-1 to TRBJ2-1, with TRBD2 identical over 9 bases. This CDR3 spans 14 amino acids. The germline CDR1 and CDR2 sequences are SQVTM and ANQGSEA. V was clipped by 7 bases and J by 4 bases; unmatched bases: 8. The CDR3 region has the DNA TGCAGCGGCACTGGGCTAGCGGGGTACAATGAGCAGTTCTTC. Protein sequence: CSGTGLAGYNEQFF.

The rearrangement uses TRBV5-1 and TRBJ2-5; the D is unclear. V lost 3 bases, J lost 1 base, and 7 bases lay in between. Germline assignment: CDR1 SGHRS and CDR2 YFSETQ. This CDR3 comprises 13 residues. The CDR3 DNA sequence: TGCGCCAGCAGCTCTTACACCCAAGAGACCCAGTACTTC. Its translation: CASSSYTQETQYF.

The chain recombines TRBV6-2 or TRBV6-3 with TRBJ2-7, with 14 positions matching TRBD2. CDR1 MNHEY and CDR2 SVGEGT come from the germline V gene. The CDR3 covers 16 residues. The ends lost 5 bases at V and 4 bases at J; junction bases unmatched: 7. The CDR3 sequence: CASSLTGTSGSYEQYF. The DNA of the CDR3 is TGTGCCAGCAGTCTTACTGGGACTAGCGGGAGTTACGAGCAGTACTTC.

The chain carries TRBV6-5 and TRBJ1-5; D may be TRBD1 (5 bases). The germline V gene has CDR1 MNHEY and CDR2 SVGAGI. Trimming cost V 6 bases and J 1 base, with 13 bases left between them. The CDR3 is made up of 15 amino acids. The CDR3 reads CASSRVSLSNQPQHF. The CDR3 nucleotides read TGTGCCAGCAGCAGGGTTTCCCTAAGCAATCAGCCCCAGCATTTT.

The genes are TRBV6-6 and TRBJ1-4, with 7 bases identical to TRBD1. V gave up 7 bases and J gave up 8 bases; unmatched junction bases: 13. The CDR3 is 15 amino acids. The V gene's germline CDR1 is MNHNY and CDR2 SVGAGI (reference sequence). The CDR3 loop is CASNNPGQQGEKLFF. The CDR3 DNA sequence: TGTGCCAGCAACAATCCGGGACAGCAAGGAGAAAAACTGTTTTTT.

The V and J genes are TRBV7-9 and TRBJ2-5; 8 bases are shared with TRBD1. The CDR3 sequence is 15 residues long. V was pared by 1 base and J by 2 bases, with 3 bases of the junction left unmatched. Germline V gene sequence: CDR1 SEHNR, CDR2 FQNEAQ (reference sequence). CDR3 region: CASSLGDRPQETQYF. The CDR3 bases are TGTGCCAGCAGCTTAGGGGACAGGCCGCAAGAGACCCAGTACTTC.

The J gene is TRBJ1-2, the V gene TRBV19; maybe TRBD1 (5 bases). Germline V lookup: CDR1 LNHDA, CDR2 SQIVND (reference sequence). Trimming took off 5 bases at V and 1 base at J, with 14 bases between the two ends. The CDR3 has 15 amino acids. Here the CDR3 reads CASSFPGGGNYGYTF. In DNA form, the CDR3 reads TGTGCCAGTAGTTTTCCCGGCGGGGGTAACTATGGCTACACCTTC.

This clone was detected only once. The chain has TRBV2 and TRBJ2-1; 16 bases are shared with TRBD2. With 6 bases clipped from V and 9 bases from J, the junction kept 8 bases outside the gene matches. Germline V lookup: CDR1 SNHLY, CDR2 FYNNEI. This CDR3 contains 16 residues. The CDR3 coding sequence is TGTGCCAGCAGCGATCCCGGGACTAGCGGGAGGGGTGAGCAGTTCTTC. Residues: CASSDPGTSGRGEQFF.

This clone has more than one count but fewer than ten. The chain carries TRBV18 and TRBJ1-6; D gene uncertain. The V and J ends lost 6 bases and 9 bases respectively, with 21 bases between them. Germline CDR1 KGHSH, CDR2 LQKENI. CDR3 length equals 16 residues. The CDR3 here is CASSPTTTPRSSPLHF. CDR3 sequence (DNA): TGTGCCAGCTCGCCCACAACGACCCCGAGGAGTTCACCCCTCCACTTT.

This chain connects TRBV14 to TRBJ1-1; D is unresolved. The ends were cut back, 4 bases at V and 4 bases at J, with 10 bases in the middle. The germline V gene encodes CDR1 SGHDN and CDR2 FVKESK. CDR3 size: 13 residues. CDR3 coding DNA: TGTGCCAGCAGCCGCGAGGTTCGCACTGAAGCTTTCTTT. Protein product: CASSREVRTEAFF. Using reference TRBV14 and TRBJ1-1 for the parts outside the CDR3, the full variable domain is EAGVTQFPSHSVIEKGQTVTLRCDPISGHDNLYWYRRVMGKEIKFLLHFVKESKQDESGMPNNRFLAERTGGTYSTLKVQPAELEDSGVYFCASSREVRTEAFFGQGTRLTVV.

The CDR3 sequence is CAISQGGNTEAFF. The CDR3 DNA reads TGTGCCATCAGTCAGGGGGGGAACACTGAAGCTTTCTTT. The chain employs TRBV10-3 and TRBJ1-1, with 7 bases identical to TRBD1. CDR3 size: 13 residues. Germline values: CDR1 ENHRY, CDR2 SYGVKD. V dropped 5 bases and J dropped 1; count of bases not matched to a gene: 1.